Detailed here is one T cell receptor (beta chain). A much larger clone is a single base away; this may be a read error. It was by two-round multiplex PCR that TCR beta CDR3 was amplified from genomic DNA. First-round PCR amplification was performed with primers specific to each TRBV and TRBJ gene. Each CDR3 protein is one row after TCRdb ran MiXCR on the multiplex PCR reads. The sample lists some 38,000 distinct CDR3 sequences; less than 25% were seen once. There are 16 residues in the CDR3. V lost 8 bases and J lost 0, with 14 bases in between. The germline V gene encodes CDR1 MNHEY and CDR2 SVGEGT. These data belong to a study of prognosis after radiotherapy for stage I lung cancer. Looking at the study overall: SBRT was given in 3 to 5 fractions at a biologically effective dose of at least 100 Gy as radiotherapy.

V gene TRBV6-2 or TRBV6-3 combines with J gene TRBJ2-6; D might be TRBD1 (6 bases). The receptor's source is a donor over 45 with non-small cell lung cancer. The sample was PBMCs, taken before or after stereotactic body radiation therapy (not recorded which). The CDR3 loop reads CASPDSLRSGANVLTF. The CDR3 DNA reads as TGTGCCAGCCCGGACAGTTTGCGCTCTGGGGCCAACGTCCTGACTTTC.